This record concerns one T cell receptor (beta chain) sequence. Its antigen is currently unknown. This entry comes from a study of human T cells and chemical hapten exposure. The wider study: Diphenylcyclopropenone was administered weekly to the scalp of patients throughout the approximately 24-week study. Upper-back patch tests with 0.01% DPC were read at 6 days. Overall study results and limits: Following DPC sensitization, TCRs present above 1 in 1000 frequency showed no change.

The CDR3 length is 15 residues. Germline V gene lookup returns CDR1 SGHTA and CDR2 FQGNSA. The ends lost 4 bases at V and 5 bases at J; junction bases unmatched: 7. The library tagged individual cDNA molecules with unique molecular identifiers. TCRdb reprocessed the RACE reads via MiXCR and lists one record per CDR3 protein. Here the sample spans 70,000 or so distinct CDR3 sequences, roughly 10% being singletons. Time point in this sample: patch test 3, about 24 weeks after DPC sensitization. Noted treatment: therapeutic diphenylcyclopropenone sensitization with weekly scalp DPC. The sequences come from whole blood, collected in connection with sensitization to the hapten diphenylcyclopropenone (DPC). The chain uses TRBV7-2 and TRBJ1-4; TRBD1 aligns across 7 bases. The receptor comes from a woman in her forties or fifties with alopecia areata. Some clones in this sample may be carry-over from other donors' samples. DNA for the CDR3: TGTGCCAGCAGCTCCCAGGGGGGTAGGAATGAAAAACTGTTTTTT. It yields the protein CASSSQGGRNEKLFF.